This T cell receptor (beta chain) was retrieved from a study of blood T cell repertoires in COVID-19 (dated by TCRdb to 2018 to 2021). Study-wide context: Collaborator samples came from the United States, Italy and Spain and covered acute and convalescent phases of COVID-19. The material from the prospective study consisted of cDNA or gDNA derived from T cells, B-cell-depleted T cells, or PBMCs. Subjects who had been exposed to COVID-19, were actively infected with it, or had recovered from it provided the deeply sampled blood TCRbeta repertoires that made up the dataset. The repertoires were released in a freely available public database meant as a resource for research on the immune response to SARS-CoV-2. Samples came from the ongoing ImmuneRACE study (first 160 participants) plus 1,254 subjects from 6 global collaborators. Sample metadata almost always included a de-identified subject ID, COVID-19 status, age in years and sex. Where available, HLA class I and class II types were taken from metadata supplied by the sample provider and were not determined by assay-based typing.

The research as a whole found: Clinical and demographic metadata were provided uncurated, with the amount varying by source and participant.

Collaborating institutions collected whole blood in K2EDTA tubes following their own protocols. For TCRbeta analysis, collaborator samples were shipped as frozen whole blood, as isolated PBMCs, or as DNA extracted from either sample type. At the junction V is shortened by 4 bases and J by 3 bases; bases outside the gene matches: 11. Inclusive of the bounding cysteine and phenylalanine, the CDR3 is 18 residues long. This entry keeps only the CDR3 DNA: 54 bases, framed from base 1. Taken from the germline V gene (reference sequence), the CDR1 and CDR2 loops are SEHNR and FQNEAQ. TCRbeta CDR3 regions were amplified from genomic DNA by means of the immunoSEQ Assay, a bias-controlled multiplex PCR. Per the source publication's procedure: The number of nucleated cells in each sample was estimated from the amplification of reference gene primers within the assay. To quantify the absolute abundance of each unique TCRbeta CDR3 rearrangement, sequence reads were collapsed and filtered. For each sample, productive Simpson clonality was calculated by taking the square root of Simpson's diversity index across productive rearrangements. Sourced from immuneACCESS, this table was stored by TCRdb with only in-frame sequences that have V and J called. A share of the clones is absent; for the studies checked, an unresolved V gene accounts for under half, and the remainder has no known explanation. The DNA was the basis for D and trimming; V, J and clone size are from that table. This sample holds 300,000 to 400,000 clones; roughly 90% were observed only once. The biggest ten clones account for 4% of the sample.

Details on this clone: This receptor's antigen is unknown. Base qualities are missing; no much larger clone stands one base away.

This sequence originates from a woman between 45 and 60 years old with active or convalescent COVID-19. The chain is assembled from TRBV7-9 and TRBJ1-4; 10 junctional bases match TRBD1. The sequenced sample was peripheral blood. The CDR3: CASSSLSRDRGANEKLFF. At the DNA level, the sequence is TGTGCCAGCAGCTCCTTGTCCCGGGACAGGGGAGCTAATGAAAAACTGTTTTTT.